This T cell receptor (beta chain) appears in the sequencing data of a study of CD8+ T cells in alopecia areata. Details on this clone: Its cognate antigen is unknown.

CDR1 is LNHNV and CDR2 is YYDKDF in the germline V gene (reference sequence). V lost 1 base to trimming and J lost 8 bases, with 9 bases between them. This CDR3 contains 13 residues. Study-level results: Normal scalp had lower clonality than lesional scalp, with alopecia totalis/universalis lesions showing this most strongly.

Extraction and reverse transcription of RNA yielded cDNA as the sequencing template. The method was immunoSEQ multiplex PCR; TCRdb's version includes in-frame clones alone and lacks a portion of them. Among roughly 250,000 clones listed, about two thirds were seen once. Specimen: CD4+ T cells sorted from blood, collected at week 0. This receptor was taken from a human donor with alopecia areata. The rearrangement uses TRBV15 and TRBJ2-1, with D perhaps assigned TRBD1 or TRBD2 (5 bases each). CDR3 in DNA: TGTGCCACCAGCAGAGGGGGGTTCCATGAGCAGTTCTTC. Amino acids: CATSRGGFHEQFF.